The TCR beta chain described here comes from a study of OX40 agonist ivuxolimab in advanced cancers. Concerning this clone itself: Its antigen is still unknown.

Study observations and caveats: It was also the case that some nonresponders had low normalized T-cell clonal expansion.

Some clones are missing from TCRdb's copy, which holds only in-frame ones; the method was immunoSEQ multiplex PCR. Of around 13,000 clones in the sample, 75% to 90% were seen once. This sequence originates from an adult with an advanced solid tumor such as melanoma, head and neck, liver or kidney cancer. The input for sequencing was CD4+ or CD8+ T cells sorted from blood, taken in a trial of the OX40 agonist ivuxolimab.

CDR3 amino acids: CASSPGDFSGANVLTF. The CDR3 nucleotides read TGCGCCAGCAGCCCAGGGGATTTCTCTGGGGCCAACGTCCTGACTTTC. The rearrangement joins TRBV10-1 to TRBJ2-6; TRBD1 might be the D (6 bases). The CDR3 spans 16 residues. V was clipped by 6 bases and J by 0 bases, with 12 bases between them. CDR1 WNHNN and CDR2 SYGVQD come from the germline V gene (reference sequence).